The 30 T cell receptor beta chains listed next were all sequenced from one sample in a study of tumor and adjacent non-tumor tissue in lung cancer. The template was RNA from unsorted bulk tissue. TCRbeta libraries were built with three rounds of nested PCR, modified from ARM-PCR. TCRdb analysed the multiplex PCR reads with MiXCR anew, one entry per CDR3 protein. This sample yields some 100,000 distinct CDR3 sequences, of which roughly 73% are seen a single time; about 39% belongs to the top ten. The specimen was lung tumor tissue. The source of these receptors is a woman aged 60-75 years with non-small cell lung cancer.

Notes on this clonotype: A single base separates this from a much larger clone, so it may be a read error. The chain recombines TRBV5-6 with TRBJ2-2, with 8 bases that match TRBD1. The CDR3 is 15 residues long. CDR1 is SGHDT and CDR2 is YYEEEE in the germline V gene. Trimming took 5 bases from V and 7 from J; bases not matched to a gene: 10. CDR3 protein: CASRWTGRRNGELFF. The CDR3 nucleotides read TGTGCCAGCAGATGGACAGGGAGGAGGAACGGGGAGCTGTTTTTT.

Concerning this clonotype itself: A read error is possible here, since a much larger clone lies one base away. The DNA for the CDR3 is TGTGCCAGCAGATTTAGGGGCAGGGCGGGACCGGAGACCCAGTACTTC. Its protein is CASRFRGRAGPETQYF. This chain links TRBV28 with TRBJ2-5; a possible D gene is TRBD2 (6 bases). The V gene lost 6 bases and the J gene lost 5 bases, with 22 bases spanning the gap. The CDR3 is 16 residues long. Germline values: CDR1 MDHEN, CDR2 SYDVKM.

This clonotype occurred a few times. This may be a read error, as it is one base from a much larger clone. This chain joins TRBV4-3 and TRBJ1-2; D gene uncertain. CDR1 is LGHNA and CDR2 is YSLEER in the germline V gene. This CDR3 is built from 14 residues. The CDR3: CASNQDQSNYGYTF. The CDR3 DNA is TGCGCCAGCAACCAAGATCAATCTAACTATGGCTACACCTTC.

The chain has TRBV10-2 and TRBJ1-5; a weak D match, TRBD1 (5 bases). The CDR3 is 12 residues long. V was trimmed by 10 bases and J by 7 bases, leaving 14 bases between them. Germline-derived CDR1 and CDR2 are WSHSY and SAAADI. The CDR3 here is CAISVGGQPQHF. The CDR3 DNA reads TGCGCCATCAGCGTGGGGGGACAGCCCCAGCATTTT.

Points on this clonotype: Given the absence of the conserved phenylalanine or tryptophan at the CDR3 end, a read error is likely. The DNA is omitted, as the CDR3 cannot be located on it reliably, and the CDR3 follows TCRdb's listing. The rearrangement uses TRBV11-2 and TRBJ1-5; TRBD1, as called in the table, went unchecked against the DNA. With termini counted, the CDR3 has 13 amino acids. Germline loops: CDR1 SGHAT, CDR2 FQNNGV. This CDR3 reads CASSRDMGQPQHY.

Points on this clonotype: This CDR3 fails to terminate in the conserved phenylalanine or tryptophan, so it likely reflects a read error. The chain recombines TRBV20-1 with TRBJ2-1; 13 nucleotides match TRBD2. The J segment lost 10 bases and the V segment lost 6 bases, leaving 18 bases of the junction unmatched. The CDR3 runs 17 residues. In germline, CDR1 is DFQATT, CDR2 SNEGSKA (reference sequence). This CDR3 reads CSAPDATRTSGRGEQFS. The CDR3 DNA follows: TGCAGTGCCCCTGATGCCACGAGGACTAGCGGGAGAGGCGAGCAGTTCTCT.

This clonotype was recorded many times. CDR3 residues: CAWSDYNEQFF. For the CDR3, the DNA is TGTGCCTGGTCGGACTACAATGAGCAGTTCTTC. The chain joins TRBV30 to TRBJ2-1; no clear D gene. The V end lost 5 bases, the J end lost 3 bases, and 5 bases lay between the germline ends. Germline V CDR1 and CDR2: GTSNPN, SVGIG (reference sequence). The CDR3 totals 11 residues.

A word on this clonotype: A read error may explain this, as a much larger clone is one base away. V gene TRBV20-1 combines with J gene TRBJ1-2; D remains unclear. The CDR3 length is 12 residues. Germline V gene sequence: CDR1 DFQATT, CDR2 SNEGSKA (reference sequence). The DNA of the CDR3 is TGCAGTGTTAGAAGTGGAATCGGAGGCTACACCTTC. Amino acid sequence: CSVRSGIGGYTF.

Notes on this clonotype: A much larger clone differs by one base, so this may be a read error. V is TRBV11-2 and J is TRBJ2-1, with D tentatively TRBD1 or TRBD2 (5 bases each). The CDR3 is 18 residues long. The ends were cut back, 2 bases at V and 0 bases at J, with 17 bases in the middle. The germline CDR1 and CDR2 sequences are SGHAT and FQNNGV. The CDR3 here is CASSLMDGDLPSYNEQFF. The CDR3 DNA reads as TGTGCCAGCAGCTTAATGGACGGGGACCTGCCCTCCTACAATGAGCAGTTCTTC.

As concerns this clonotype: The CDR3 does not close with the conserved phenylalanine or tryptophan, likely indicating a read error. The rearrangement links TRBV6-1 to TRBJ2-7; unclear D gene. The CDR3 length is 16 residues. The germline V and J ends were trimmed by 3 bases and 3 bases, with 18 bases remaining between them. Germline CDR1 is MNHNS and CDR2 is SASEGT. The CDR3 protein is CASSDGKAGSNYEQYY. The CDR3 nucleotides read TGTGCCAGCAGTGATGGGAAGGCAGGCTCAAACTACGAGCAGTACTAC.

This clonotype was counted ten times or more. The chain uses TRBV20-1 and TRBJ2-6; the D call may be TRBD1 or TRBD2 (6 bases each). Per germline, CDR1 DFQATT and CDR2 SNEGSKA (reference sequence). The CDR3 extends over 15 amino acids. Trimming left V 6 bases short and J 3 bases short, with 15 bases between. The CDR3 region is CSAGGGDGGANVLTF. The CDR3 nucleotides are TGCAGTGCAGGAGGGGGTGACGGTGGGGCCAACGTCCTGACTTTC.

Comment on this clonotype: A clone one base away is much larger, so this may be a read error. This CDR3 is missing its conserved last phenylalanine or tryptophan, likely due to a read error. The chain uses TRBV6-1 and TRBJ2-7; 7 nucleotides agree with TRBD1. Looked up from germline, CDR1 is MNHNS and CDR2 is SASEGT. CDR3 length equals 15 residues. V lost 5 bases, J lost 5 bases, and 12 bases stayed unmatched. CDR3 nucleotides: TGTGCCAGCAGTCCCCCGGGACAGAAAAGGGACGAGCAGTACTTA. Translating gives CASSPPGQKRDEQYL.

For this clonotype: One end of the junction fails to match germline, which may point to a read error. The rearrangement joins TRBV11-2 to TRBJ2-3; D not certain. Germline CDR1 and CDR2: SGHAT and FQNNGV. CDR3 length: 15 amino acids. The CDR3 nucleotides are TGCACCAGCAGCGCCACCAGTACGGCCACAGATACGCAGTATTTT. Encoded protein: CTSSATSTATDTQYF.

On this clonotype itself: The junction does not match germline at one end; this may be a read error. V and J are TRBV28 and TRBJ2-7, with a weak D call TRBD2 (6 bases). CDR1 is MDHEN, CDR2 SYDVKM, per germline. This CDR3 comprises 12 residues. Here the CDR3 reads CASSSEDYGQYF. CDR3 coding DNA: TGTGCCAGCTCGTCCGAGGACTACGGGCAGTACTTC. Looking up the rest from reference TRBV28 and TRBJ2-7 gives the full variable domain: DVKVTQSSRYLVKRTGEKVFLECVQDMDHENMFWYRQDPGLGLRLIYFSYDVKMKEKGDIPEGYSVSREKKERFSLILESASTNQTSMYLCASSSEDYGQYFGPGTRLTVT.

On this clonotype: A read error may account for a junction end that differs from germline. The chain employs TRBV4-1 and TRBJ2-7; TRBD2 might be the D (6 bases). Germline lookup yields CDR1 MGHRA and CDR2 YSYEKL. The CDR3 length is 16 residues. This CDR3 reads CTSSQERLEGGNEQYF. CDR3 DNA sequence: TGCACCAGCAGCCAAGAGCGCCTAGAGGGAGGCAATGAGCAGTACTTC.

As for this clonotype: The junction departs from the called germline gene at one end, perhaps through a read error. This sequence joins TRBV5-5 and TRBJ2-2; tentatively, D is TRBD2 (6 bases). The CDR3 is 16 residues long. Germline assignment: CDR1 SGHKS and CDR2 YYEKEE (reference sequence). CDR3 DNA sequence: TGTGCTAGCAGCCTCGGGACTCCTAAGAGGACCAGGGAGCTGTTTTTT. Residues: CASSLGTPKRTRELFF.

With respect to this clonotype: A much larger clonotype is one base distant, so this may be a read error. The V gene is TRBV12-3 or TRBV12-4, the J gene TRBJ2-2; D not certain. This CDR3 contains 12 residues. V was cut by 6 bases and J by 9 bases, with 11 bases left in between. CDR3 nucleotides: TGTGCCAGCAGCTACTTAACCAGGGAGCTGTTTTTT. It codes for CASSYLTRELFF.

A word on this clonotype: One end of the junction is discordant with germline, which a read error may explain. The chain is built from TRBV12-3 or TRBV12-4 and TRBJ2-5; D uncertain. The CDR3 covers 11 residues. This CDR3 reads CVSSLYETQYF. CDR3 sequence (DNA): TGTGTCAGCAGTCTATACGAGACCCAGTACTTC.

This clonotype is classed as medium-sized. The CDR3 loop reads CSASLPEEGVGYEQYF. CDR3 nucleotides: TGCAGTGCTAGCCTACCCGAGGAGGGGGTGGGTTACGAGCAGTACTTC. The chain is built from TRBV20-1 and TRBJ2-7, with D perhaps matching TRBD1 or TRBD2 (6 bases each). Trimming took 3 bases from V and 4 from J, leaving 22 bases between them. This CDR3 has 16 amino acids. The germline V gene encodes CDR1 DFQATT and CDR2 SNEGSKA (reference sequence).

This clonotype was counted only a few times. This may be a read error: a much more frequent sequence differs by one nucleotide. V usage is TRBV6-2 or TRBV6-3 and J usage is TRBJ1-5; D is perhaps TRBD1 (5 bases). From germline, CDR1 is MNHEY and CDR2 SVGEGT. V dropped 3 bases and J dropped 6 bases, with 18 bases sitting between them. This CDR3 is built from 16 residues. In nucleotides, the CDR3 is TGTGCCAGCAGTTATTCGTCCGGTCAGGGAAGTCAGCCCCAGCATTTT. Translated, it gives CASSYSSGQGSQPQHF.

A word on this clonotype: Germline and junction disagree at one end, which may indicate a read error. The chain combines TRBV6-5 with TRBJ1-2; D unclear. Germline lookup yields CDR1 MNHEY and CDR2 SVGAGI. CDR3 length: 13 amino acids. CDR3: CAISYPPNYGYTF. In DNA form, the CDR3 reads TGTGCCATCAGTTACCCTCCCAACTATGGCTACACCTTC.

This clonotype was observed many times. The chain employs TRBV29-1 and TRBJ2-7; D call uncertain. This CDR3 contains 12 residues. CDR1 is SQVTM and CDR2 is ANQGSEA in the germline V gene. V lost 3 bases to trimming and J lost 5 bases, with 11 bases between them. CDR3 region: CSVEGSSDEQYF. The CDR3 nucleotides read TGCAGCGTTGAGGGCTCCAGCGACGAGCAGTACTTC.

In regard to this clonotype: One end of the junction does not line up with germline, which may come from a read error. V is TRBV11-1 and J is TRBJ1-1; tentative D call: TRBD1 (5 bases). Germline V gene lookup returns CDR1 SGHAT and CDR2 FQDESV (reference sequence). The CDR3 covers 13 residues. This CDR3 is CTSSRDRNIETFF. The CDR3 coding sequence is TGTACCAGCAGCCGGGACCGCAACATTGAAACTTTCTTT.

The rearrangement links TRBV10-3 to TRBJ2-4; D uncertain. Germline CDR1 reads ENHRY; CDR2 reads SYGVKD. The V gene lost 6 bases and the J gene lost 6 bases, with 12 bases spanning the gap. The CDR3 spans 13 residues. The CDR3 region has the DNA TGTGCCATCAGCGAGGTACATGGAAACATTCAGTACTTC. It translates to CAISEVHGNIQYF.

The chain combines TRBV11-3 with TRBJ1-1; a possible D gene is TRBD1 (5 bases). Trimming shortened V by 3 bases and J by 3 bases, and 14 bases separated the two germline ends. CDR3 length equals 15 residues. The germline V gene encodes CDR1 SGHNT and CDR2 YENEEA. CDR3 nucleotide sequence: TGTGCCAGCAGCTTTGATTCAGGGAGATACACTGAAGCTTTCTTT. Amino acids: CASSFDSGRYTEAFF. Full variable domain (outside the CDR3, taken from reference TRBV11-3 and TRBJ1-1): EAGVVQSPRYKIIEKKQPVAFWCNPISGHNTLYWYLQNLGQGPELLIRYENEEAVDDSQLPKDRFSAERLKGVDSTLKIQPAELGDSAVYLCASSFDSGRYTEAFFGQGTRLTVV.

Notes on this clonotype: A read error may account for a junction end that differs from germline. This chain joins TRBV20-1 and TRBJ2-7; TRBD2 matches at 7 bases. CDR1 and CDR2 (germline): DFQATT, SNEGSKA (reference sequence). The CDR3 length is 18 residues. CDR3 sequence: CSAPPAGGSPVGSYERYF. The CDR3 DNA follows: TGCAGTGCGCCACCAGCTGGCGGGAGTCCTGTAGGCTCCTACGAGCGGTACTTC.

A word on this clonotype: Just one base apart from a much larger clone, this may be a read error. The V and J genes are TRBV29-1 and TRBJ2-7, with 7 bases that match TRBD1. The germline gives CDR1 SQVTM, CDR2 ANQGSEA. This CDR3 spans 15 amino acids. As DNA, the CDR3 is TGCAGCGTTGACTGGGACAGAGGAGGCTCCTGCGAGCAGTACTTC. Translation gives CSVDWDRGGSCEQYF.

This clonotype was recorded a few times. A much larger clone differs by one base, so this may be a read error. This chain uses TRBV28 with TRBJ2-7, with D perhaps TRBD1 (7 bases). The CDR3 loop spans 14 amino acids. Germline CDR1 MDHEN, CDR2 SYDVKM. Trimming left V 10 bases short and J 4 bases short, with 20 bases between. As DNA, the CDR3 is TGTGCCAACAGACCCGGGCAGGGGGGTTACGAGCAGTACTTC. It translates to CANRPGQGGYEQYF.

The genes are TRBV11-1 and TRBJ2-2, with D perhaps assigned TRBD1 or TRBD2 (6 bases each). Trimming removed 5 bases from V and 8 bases from J, with 24 bases in between. Germline V gene sequence: CDR1 SGHAT, CDR2 FQDESV (reference sequence). This CDR3 contains 17 residues. CDR3 nucleotide sequence: TGTGCCAGCAGCCTGCGACTAGGGGGAGAATCCACAGGGGAGCTGTTTTTT. Translation gives CASSLRLGGESTGELFF.

For this clonotype: A much larger clone lies one base from this, so it may be a read error. The chain recombines TRBV20-1 with TRBJ2-5, with TRBD2 matching over 7 bases. V was pared by 6 bases and J by 1 base, with 8 bases of the junction left unmatched. CDR3 size: 14 residues. Germline assignment: CDR1 DFQATT and CDR2 SNEGSKA (reference sequence). The CDR3 DNA reads as TGCAGTGCCGTGAGACTAGCAGTCCAAGAGACCCAGTACTTC. It codes for CSAVRLAVQETQYF.